The rows below give T cell receptor beta chains drawn from one sample of a study of blood T cell repertoires in COVID-19. Generated by immunoSEQ multiplex PCR, the TCRdb table keeps only in-frame clones and is missing some. The sample shows about 430,000 clones, over 75% of them seen only once. Sequenced input: PBMCs or T cells enriched from blood (not recorded which). All receptors derive from a woman aged 18-29 years who had been exposed to COVID-19. Each CDR3 is given with its conserved first and last residue. A D gene is named only where the DNA matches it firmly. Expanded clones are given a class, and other clones once, few, many or no size at all.

DNA: TGCAGCGTTGCCAGGGGACTAGCGGGAGACGAGCAGTACTTC; CDR3: CSVARGLAGDEQYF; V: TRBV29-1; size: once; D: TRBD2; J: TRBJ2-7
DNA: TGTGCCAGCAGTGAAGAGCTACGGAGGGAAGGGCGTTTC; CDR3: CASSEELRREGRF; V: TRBV6-1; size: NA; D: NA; J: TRBJ2-7
DNA: TGTGCCAGCAGCGCCCCAGGGATTTCCTACGAGCAGTACTTC; CDR3: CASSAPGISYEQYF; V: TRBV3-1/TRBV3-2; size: NA; D: NA; J: TRBJ2-7
DNA: TGTGCCAGCAGCCCTAGTCAGGGGAGCACCGGGGAGCTGTTTTTT; CDR3: CASSPSQGSTGELFF; V: TRBV9; size: NA; D: NA; J: TRBJ2-2
DNA: TGTGCCAGCAGCGGTCTGGCAGGGGGAAAAGATCAGCCCCAGCATTTT; CDR3: CASSGLAGGKDQPQHF; V: TRBV11-2; size: NA; D: TRBD1; J: TRBJ1-5
DNA: TGTGCCAGCAGTCTCTTCGGCGGGAGCTCCTACGAGCAGTACTTC; CDR3: CASSLFGGSSYEQYF; V: TRBV27; size: NA; D: TRBD2; J: TRBJ2-7
DNA: TGTGCCAGCAGCAAGGGGACTAGCGGGAACACCGGGGAGCTGTTTTTT; CDR3: CASSKGTSGNTGELFF; V: TRBV28; size: NA; D: TRBD2; J: TRBJ2-2
DNA: TGTGCCAGCAGTTACTCGGGGCGGGGGGGGACAGATACGCAGTATTTT; CDR3: CASSYSGRGGTDTQYF; V: TRBV6-5; size: NA; D: TRBD2; J: TRBJ2-3
DNA: TGTGCCAGCAGCACCGGGACTAGCGGGAGGCACGAGCAGTACTTC; CDR3: CASSTGTSGRHEQYF; V: TRBV7-2; size: once; D: TRBD2; J: TRBJ2-7
DNA: TGTGCCAGTAGTACCGATAGATTGGGGGCGTTGGATGGCTACACCTTC; CDR3: CASSTDRLGALDGYTF; V: TRBV19; size: NA; D: NA; J: TRBJ1-2
DNA: TGTGCCAGCAGCATAGGACAGGGGATGAACACTGAAGCTTTCTTT; CDR3: CASSIGQGMNTEAFF; V: TRBV9; size: NA; D: TRBD1; J: TRBJ1-1
DNA: TGTGCCAGCAGTCCTAGCGGGAGGGCCTCGTACGAGCAGTACTTC; CDR3: CASSPSGRASYEQYF; V: TRBV11-2; size: NA; D: TRBD2; J: TRBJ2-7
DNA: TGTGCCAGCATTCACGGGACTAGCGGGAGTAGCAATGAGCAGTTCTTC; CDR3: CASIHGTSGSSNEQFF; V: TRBV2; size: NA; D: TRBD2; J: TRBJ2-1
DNA: TGTGCCACCAGTGTTCTTACAGGGGGTAACACCGGGGAGCTGTTTTTT; CDR3: CATSVLTGGNTGELFF; V: TRBV24-1; size: NA; D: TRBD1; J: TRBJ2-2
DNA: TGCAGCGTTGGTACCCCGGGCAGGGGGGATACGCAGTATTTT; CDR3: CSVGTPGRGDTQYF; V: TRBV29-1; size: NA; D: TRBD1; J: TRBJ2-3
DNA: TGTGCCAGCACCCCGGGGGGGGGAGGAGGTCAGCCCCAGCATTTT; CDR3: CASTPGGGGGQPQHF; V: TRBV28; size: NA; D: NA; J: TRBJ1-5
DNA: TGTGCCAGCAGCGTGGAGAATATGAACACTGAAGCTTTCTTT; CDR3: CASSVENMNTEAFF; V: TRBV9; size: NA; D: NA; J: TRBJ1-1
DNA: TGTGCCAGCAGCTTGTACAGCTCCTACAATGAGCAGTTCTTC; CDR3: CASSLYSSYNEQFF; V: TRBV5-5; size: NA; D: NA; J: TRBJ2-1
DNA: TGTGCCAGCAGCTTAGTTTCCCGGTGGGAGACCCAGTACTTC; CDR3: CASSLVSRWETQYF; V: TRBV11-2; size: NA; D: NA; J: TRBJ2-5
DNA: TGTGCCGCAGGCAGGGTCGGGAGTGGCGGCTACACCTTC; CDR3: CAAGRVGSGGYTF; V: TRBV19; size: NA; D: NA; J: TRBJ1-2